These T cell receptor beta chains were read from a single sample in a study of shared clonotypes between healthy human individuals. TCRdb keeps only in-frame clones here, not all; method: immunoSEQ multiplex PCR. The profile shows millions of clones, just over 90% of them singletons. What was sequenced was naive CD4+ T cells sorted from blood. All receptors derive from a man between 18 and 35 years old in good health. The CDR3 runs from the conserved cysteine through the conserved F or W. D genes are given only for firm matches. Size values are once, few and many counts, or a class for expanded clones, and some rows have none.

d_call clone_size j_call v_call cdr3_nt cdr3_aa
. . TRBJ1-1 TRBV7-9 TGTGCCAGCAGCTTTCAATTAGGCGCTGAAGCTTTCTTT CASSFQLGAEAFF
TRBD1 . TRBJ2-7 TRBV18 TGTGCCAGCTCCCAAGGGACAGGGACGAGCTCCTACGAGCAGTACTTC CASSQGTGTSSYEQYF
TRBD2 few TRBJ2-7 TRBV27 TGTGCCAGCAGTTTATCGGGGACTACCTCCTACGAGCAGTACTTC CASSLSGTTSYEQYF
TRBD1 . TRBJ2-3 TRBV29-1 TGCAGCGTTCAACAGGGGTCCTACACAGATACGCAGTATTTT CSVQQGSYTDTQYF
. . TRBJ1-1 TRBV28 TGTGCCAGCAGTTTATACGCAGGTGTCGGGAACACTGAAGCTTTCTTT CASSLYAGVGNTEAFF
TRBD1 . TRBJ2-3 TRBV2 TGTGCAGCCCGAGAACGGGCAGGGGGAACAGATACGCAGTATTTT CAARERAGGTDTQYF
. few TRBJ1-1 TRBV28 TGTGCCAGCAGTTTTCGTGTGGGGTTAAAGACTGAAGCTTTCTTT CASSFRVGLKTEAFF
. . TRBJ2-1 TRBV6-5 TGTGCCAGCAGCCCAGGAACAGGGATTCGGCATGAGCAGTTCTTC CASSPGTGIRHEQFF
TRBD2 . TRBJ2-1 TRBV11-3 TGTGCCAGCAGCCTGACCGGGACTAGCGGCTACAATGAGCAGTTCTTC CASSLTGTSGYNEQFF
TRBD1 . TRBJ1-6 TRBV7-9 TGTGCCAGCAGCGAGGACAGGGCTAATTCACCCCTCCACTTT CASSEDRANSPLHF
. . TRBJ2-1 TRBV19 TGTGCCAGTAGTATAGATCAGTACCTATGGGTCAATGAGCAGTTCTTC CASSIDQYLWVNEQFF
. . TRBJ2-7 TRBV4-3 TGCGCCAGCAGCCAAGATCGTCCAGACTACGAGCAGTACTTC CASSQDRPDYEQYF
TRBD2 . TRBJ2-5 TRBV30 TGTGCCTGGAACGTGGGACTAGCGGGGGGGAGGGAGACCCAGTACTTC CAWNVGLAGGRETQYF
TRBD2 . TRBJ2-7 TRBV7-2 TGTGCCAGCAGCGACCCGGGACTAGGAACCTACGAGCAGTACTTC CASSDPGLGTYEQYF
TRBD2 once TRBJ2-7 TRBV19 TGTGCCAGTAGTACCGGGTCCGGGACTAGCGGACCCTACGAGCAGTACTTC CASSTGSGTSGPYEQYF
. . TRBJ1-6 TRBV9 TGTGCCAGCAGCGTAGCGGGACGCGGAGATCATAATTCACCCCTCCACTTT CASSVAGRGDHNSPLHF
. once TRBJ1-1 TRBV6-5 TGTGCCAGCAGCCGATGGGAGGGAAAAGCTTTCTTT CASSRWEGKAFF
TRBD2 . TRBJ2-7 TRBV5-1 TGCGCCAGCAGCCCTGTGGGACTAGGGTTAAACGAGCAGTACTTC CASSPVGLGLNEQYF
. . TRBJ1-6 TRBV27 TGTGCCAGCAGTTCCCAAGACAGATATAATTCACCCCTCCACTTT CASSSQDRYNSPLHF
. . TRBJ2-5 TRBV27 TGTGCCAGCAGGAACTTTAATGGGGAGACCCAGTACTTC CASRNFNGETQYF
. . TRBJ1-2 TRBV2 TGTGCCAGCAGAACGGCGTTGAGTGGCTATGGCTACACCTTC CASRTALSGYGYTF
. . TRBJ2-5 TRBV29-1 TGCAGCGTCGTGAACTTAGAGACCCAGTACTTC CSVVNLETQYF
. . TRBJ1-3 TRBV4-1 TGCGCCAGCAGAAGGGACGTCTCTGGAAACACCATATATTTT CASRRDVSGNTIYF
. . TRBJ2-2 TRBV6-5 TGTGCCAGCAGTGCCGGGACTTACACCGGGGAGCTGTTTTTT CASSAGTYTGELFF
. . TRBJ1-2 TRBV9 TGTGCCAGCAGCGGAATCAACAGGGTTTCGGGCTATGGCTACACCTTC CASSGINRVSGYGYTF
. . TRBJ2-2 TRBV11-2 TGTGCCAGCAGTCCTAGACCTCGGGAAATACTCACCGGGGAGCTGTTTTTT CASSPRPREILTGELFF
TRBD2 . TRBJ2-1 TRBV19 TGTGCCAGTAGTATAGGGGGACTAGCGGGAGTCAATGAGCAGTTCTTC CASSIGGLAGVNEQFF
. . TRBJ2-3 TRBV15 TGTGCCACCAGCAGAGATGGCACTAGCACAGATACGCAGTATTTT CATSRDGTSTDTQYF
. . TRBJ2-7 TRBV30 TGTGCCTGGAGTCATGACAGTAGGCTAACCTACGAGCAGTACTTC CAWSHDSRLTYEQYF
. . TRBJ2-4 TRBV7-9 TGTGCCAGCAGTTACAGTGACAGCGCCAAAAACATTCAGTACTTC CASSYSDSAKNIQYF
. . TRBJ2-3 TRBV28 TGTGCCAGCAGTCCCGGGGGCCGGGCAGATACGCAGTATTTT CASSPGGRADTQYF
. . TRBJ1-3 TRBV7-2 TGTGCCAGCAGCTTTGGTAGCTCTGGAAACACCATATATTTT CASSFGSSGNTIYF
. . TRBJ2-1 TRBV10-3 TGTGCCATCAGTGGCGGGGAGTACAATGAGCAGTTCTTC CAISGGEYNEQFF
. . TRBJ2-7 TRBV18 TGTGCCAGCTCACCAGACAACAGTAGAAACTACGAGCAGTACTTC CASSPDNSRNYEQYF
. once TRBJ2-7 TRBV5-1 TGCGCCAGCAGCCCTCCGGGACCGAACGGCGAGCAGTACTTC CASSPPGPNGEQYF
TRBD1 . TRBJ2-2 TRBV27 TGTGCCAGCAGTTCCGGGACAGGGTTAACCGGGGAGCTGTTTTTT CASSSGTGLTGELFF
TRBD1 . TRBJ1-2 TRBV19 TGTGCCAGTAGTAAAATGGGACAGGGATTCGGCTATGGCTACACCTTC CASSKMGQGFGYGYTF
TRBD2 . TRBJ2-3 TRBV7-8 TGTGCCAGCAGCTTAGCAGGACTAGCGGGAGATACGCAGTATTTT CASSLAGLAGDTQYF
. . TRBJ2-3 TRBV19 TGTGCCAGTACCAATCCCCCCTCGAAGCGGTCGTCAGATACGCAGTATTTT CASTNPPSKRSSDTQYF
. . TRBJ1-2 TRBV9 TGTGCCAGCAGCGTAGGGTACGACTATGGCTACACCTTC CASSVGYDYGYTF
TRBD1 . TRBJ2-7 TRBV18 TGTGCCAGCTCACCAATTTCGCAGGGGGTTATAGTCCGTACCTACGAGCAGTACTTC CASSPISQGVIVRTYEQYF
TRBD2 . TRBJ2-1 TRBV10-2 TGCGCCAGCAGTGAATGGGGACTAGCGGCCCGCGAGCAGTTCTTC CASSEWGLAAREQFF